Reported below is one TCR beta chain. Its antigen is still unknown. The record originates from a study of PD-L1 blockade in urothelial cancer. Across the study: Blood was analyzed 3 weeks (second dose) and 6 weeks after treatment start. Findings and limits, study-wide: Durable-benefit patients showed greater tumor-associated blood clone expansion at 3 weeks.

Germline loops: CDR1 SGHTA, CDR2 FQGTGA. Trimming took 0 bases from V and 2 from J, leaving 8 bases between them. The CDR3 totals 15 residues. Time point in this sample: peripheral blood 6 weeks after treatment start. Profiling relied on immunoSEQ multiplex PCR, and the TCRdb table lists in-frame clones only, not all of them. The sample has tens of thousands of clones; roughly 90% are singletons. This receptor was obtained from a man between 60 and 75 years old with urothelial cancer. V usage is TRBV7-3 and J usage is TRBJ1-3; D unclear. The source material was PBMCs, sampled around atezolizumab (anti-PD-L1) treatment. In DNA form, the CDR3 reads TGTGCCAGCAGCTTAACGTACGGGGCTGGAAACACCATATATTTT. This translates into CASSLTYGAGNTIYF.